A single sample gave rise to the 24 T cell receptor beta chains below, sequenced in a study of T cells in Graves' hyperthyroidism and ophthalmopathy. Authors of the study amplified TCR beta CDR3 regions from RNA transcripts. The TCR CDR3 first-round RT-PCR relied on the HTBI primer set. TCRdb called the multiplex PCR reads again in MiXCR, with one record for every CDR3 protein. The data show roughly 290,000 distinct CDR3 sequences, about 13% seen once. The material sequenced was blood. These receptors all stem from a woman aged 35 to 49 with Graves' hyperthyroidism.

This clonotype has ten or more counts. The chain is built from TRBV19 and TRBJ2-5; possible D gene TRBD2, 5 bases. Germline V CDR1 and CDR2: LNHDA, SQIVND (reference sequence). V lost 5 bases and J lost 8, with 15 bases in between. The CDR3 is made up of 13 amino acids. The CDR3 coding sequence is TGTGCCAGTAGTCGGTCGGGAAAGGAAACCCAGTACTTC. The encoded protein is CASSRSGKETQYF.

This clonotype has a count of ten or more. The chain uses TRBV24-1 and TRBJ1-2; D call uncertain. V shed 3 bases and J shed 3 bases, with 1 base lying between them. The CDR3 runs to 11 residues. Germline V gene data show CDR1 as KGHDR and CDR2 as SFDVKD. The CDR3, as DNA: TGTGCCACCAGTGATGACTATGGCTACACCTTC. It is translated as CATSDDYGYTF.

V usage is TRBV15 and J usage is TRBJ2-7; D possibly corresponds to TRBD1 (5 bases). V lost 1 base, J lost 1 base, and 14 bases lay in between. The CDR3 extends over 16 amino acids. CDR1 is LNHNV and CDR2 is YYDKDF in the germline V gene (reference sequence). CDR3 nucleotide sequence: TGTGCCACCAGCAGAGGCCCAGGGTCACAGTCCTACGAGCAGTACTTC. Translated, it gives CATSRGPGSQSYEQYF.

The sample holds many counts of this clonotype. The gene calls are TRBV20-1 and TRBJ2-1; 8 bases line up with TRBD2. Germline V gives CDR1 DFQATT, CDR2 SNEGSKA (reference sequence). The CDR3 has 12 amino acids. V was pared by 6 bases and J by 6 bases, with 4 bases of the junction left unmatched. CDR3 nucleotides: TGCAGTGCCTCCGGGACTAGCAATGAGCAGTTCTTC. This sequence encodes CSASGTSNEQFF.

This clonotype was seen repeatedly, ten times or more. The rearrangement links TRBV12-3 or TRBV12-4 to TRBJ1-1; D remains unclear. V was shortened by 1 base and J by 4 bases, with 16 bases between the two germline ends. The CDR3 totals 16 residues. The CDR3 loop reads CASSLGTIGWATEAFF. In nucleotides, the CDR3 is TGTGCCAGCAGTTTAGGCACGATAGGGTGGGCCACTGAAGCTTTCTTT.

In this sample, this clonotype turned up a few times. The chain is built from TRBV20-1 and TRBJ1-5, with D perhaps TRBD1 (6 bases). Trimming removed 1 base from V and 5 bases from J, with 18 bases in between. The CDR3 contains 16 residues. CDR1 is DFQATT and CDR2 is SNEGSKA in the germline V gene (reference sequence). DNA of the CDR3: TGCAGTGCTAGAGGAGGACTACAGGGTCTGGATCAGCCCCAGCATTTT. This encodes CSARGGLQGLDQPQHF.

Ten or more counts support this clonotype. This chain uses TRBV7-8 with TRBJ2-3; TRBD2 matches at 8 bases. The CDR3 sequence is 15 residues long. In germline, CDR1 is SGHVS, CDR2 FQNEAQ. Germline trimming cut 3 bases from V and 2 bases from J; bases unmatched to any gene: 4. The CDR3 loop is CASSFTSGYTDTQYF. In nucleotides, the CDR3 is TGTGCCAGCAGCTTTACTAGCGGATACACAGATACGCAGTATTTT.

This clonotype has a handful of counts. The V call is TRBV5-8, the J call TRBJ2-7, with 9 bases identical to TRBD1. Looked up from germline, CDR1 is SGHTS and CDR2 is YDEGEE. Unmatched junction bases numbered 6, after V lost 0 bases and J lost 5 bases. CDR3 length: 15 amino acids. Here the CDR3 DNA reads TGTGCCAGCAGCTTGGAAATTACAGGGGGCCACGAGCAGTACTTC. This encodes CASSLEITGGHEQYF.

This chain links TRBV28 with TRBJ1-1; D is unresolved. Trimming left V 8 bases short and J 9 bases short, with 19 bases between. This CDR3 is built from 13 residues. Germline loops: CDR1 MDHEN, CDR2 SYDVKM. Here the CDR3 reads CASRRGGFGQAFF. The DNA of the CDR3 is TGTGCCAGCCGCCGCGGAGGGTTCGGTCAAGCTTTCTTT. The complete variable domain, with remaining parts taken from reference TRBV28 and TRBJ1-1, reads DVKVTQSSRYLVKRTGEKVFLECVQDMDHENMFWYRQDPGLGLRLIYFSYDVKMKEKGDIPEGYSVSREKKERFSLILESASTNQTSMYLCASRRGGFGQAFFGQGTRLTVV.

This clonotype was seen many times. The V call is TRBV28, the J call TRBJ1-4, with TRBD1 identical over 8 bases. The CDR3 has 14 amino acids. Germline V lookup: CDR1 MDHEN, CDR2 SYDVKM. J was trimmed by 7 bases and V by 4 bases; bases with no gene match: 5. CDR3 sequence: CASSSTGVAEKLFF. CDR3 coding DNA: TGTGCCAGCAGTTCGACAGGGGTTGCTGAAAAACTGTTTTTT.

This clonotype was detected many times. V gene TRBV7-9 combines with J gene TRBJ2-1, with a weak D call TRBD2 (6 bases). The germline V gene encodes CDR1 SEHNR and CDR2 FQNEAQ (reference sequence). This CDR3 has 16 amino acids. The V gene lost 4 bases and the J gene lost 4 bases, with 17 bases spanning the gap. CDR3 in DNA: TGTGCCAGCAGCTCGGGACTCTCCTTGGCGTACAATGAGCAGTTCTTC. Its translation is CASSSGLSLAYNEQFF.

This clonotype was detected only once. The chain uses TRBV12-3 or TRBV12-4 and TRBJ1-6; 12 bases map to TRBD1. The CDR3 extends over 20 amino acids. J lost 0 bases, V lost 5 bases, and 11 bases had no gene match. CDR3 sequence reads: CASSIRDRGRRGSYNSPLHF. In DNA, the CDR3 is TGTGCCAGCAGTATCCGGGACAGGGGGCGTCGGGGCTCCTATAATTCACCCCTCCACTTT.

This clonotype was seen repeatedly, ten times or more. The chain carries TRBV27 and TRBJ2-7; D unclear. This CDR3 is 13 amino acids long. CDR1 MNHEY and CDR2 SMNVEV come from the germline V gene (reference sequence). The V end lost 5 bases, the J end lost 2 bases, and 10 bases lay between the germline ends. The CDR3 loop reads CASSPRVAYEQYF. In DNA, the CDR3 is TGTGCCAGCAGTCCCCGGGTCGCCTACGAGCAGTACTTC.

In its sample, this clonotype was seen many times. The CDR3 region has the DNA TGTGCCAGCAGTTTAAGGGGGTTCGGCAATCAGCCCCAGCATTTT. Residues: CASSLRGFGNQPQHF. The V and J genes are TRBV12-3 or TRBV12-4 and TRBJ1-5; TRBD1 is a possible D gene (6 bases). This CDR3 is built from 15 residues. The germline V and J ends were trimmed by 2 bases and 2 bases, with 10 bases remaining between them.

This clonotype was picked up many times. The chain couples TRBV20-1 to TRBJ1-3; 7 nucleotides match TRBD1. The ends lost 0 bases at V and 0 bases at J; junction bases unmatched: 8. The CDR3 totals 17 residues. From germline, CDR1 is DFQATT and CDR2 SNEGSKA (reference sequence). This CDR3 reads CSAREGGWFYSGNTIYF. The CDR3 region has the DNA TGCAGTGCTAGAGAAGGGGGCTGGTTTTACTCTGGAAACACCATATATTTT.

This clonotype has a handful of counts. This sequence joins TRBV30 and TRBJ2-1; 10 bases match TRBD2. Germline assignment: CDR1 GTSNPN and CDR2 SVGIG (reference sequence). The CDR3 covers 12 residues. Losses at the gene ends were 8 bases for V and 14 bases for J; bases not matched to a gene: 12. The CDR3 here is CAMKRTSGREFF. DNA of the CDR3: TGTGCCATGAAACGTACGAGCGGGAGGGAGTTCTTC. The whole variable domain, filled in from reference TRBV30 and TRBJ2-1, reads SQTIHQWPATLVQPVGSPLSLECTVEGTSNPNLYWYRQAAGRGLQLLFYSVGIGQISSEVPQNLSASRPQDRQFILSSKKLLLSDSGFYLCAMKRTSGREFFGPGTRLTVL.

A remark on this clonotype: Given the absence of the conserved phenylalanine or tryptophan at the CDR3 end, a read error is likely. The genes are TRBV3-1 and TRBJ1-1, with unresolved D. Germline CDR1 is LGHDT and CDR2 is YNNKEL (reference sequence). The CDR3 runs to 14 residues. The V end was cut by 0 bases, the J end by 1 base, with 6 bases between. The CDR3 sequence: CASSQDLRNTEAFL. CDR3 coding DNA: TGTGCCAGCAGCCAAGATTTGAGGAACACTGAAGCTTTCCTT.

The chain has TRBV7-2 and TRBJ2-7; D is undetermined. Trimming pared 1 base from V and 5 bases from J, leaving 9 bases between. This CDR3 is 13 amino acids long. The germline CDR1 and CDR2 sequences are SGHTA and FQGNSA. CDR3 sequence (DNA): TGTGCCAGCAGCTTAGATCTCCGGGACGAGCAGTACTTC. This translates into CASSLDLRDEQYF.

The CDR3 spells CASSPSIAGGVEQYF. CDR3 in DNA: TGTGCCAGCTCCCCCTCCATCGCGGGGGGAGTGGAGCAGTACTTC. This sequence joins TRBV7-9 and TRBJ2-7, with 8 bases identical to TRBD2. Germline loops: CDR1 SEHNR, CDR2 FQNEAQ (reference sequence). The trim removed 8 bases at V and 7 bases at J, leaving 16 bases unmatched. The CDR3 runs to 15 residues.

This chain joins TRBV12-3 or TRBV12-4 and TRBJ1-4; perhaps TRBD1 as D (5 bases). V lost 5 bases to trimming and J lost 8 bases, with 18 bases between them. The CDR3 has 15 amino acids. In nucleotides, the CDR3 is TGTGCCAGCAGTGACTGGGGGAGGGCCAGCGAAAAACTGTTTTTT. Protein sequence: CASSDWGRASEKLFF.

This clonotype has a handful of counts. An end of the junction does not agree with germline; a read error may underlie this. The chain employs TRBV11-2 and TRBJ2-3; 11 bases line up with TRBD2. The CDR3 is 15 amino acids. CDR1 and CDR2 (germline): SGHAT, FQNNGV. CDR3 sequence (DNA): TGTGCCAGCAGCCAGACTAGCGGGGACACAGATACGCGGTATTTT. Translating it yields CASSQTSGDTDTRYF.

The sample holds many counts of this clonotype. The J gene is TRBJ2-4, the V gene TRBV5-8, with D possibly being TRBD1 (6 bases). CDR3 length: 14 residues. CDR1 is SGHTS and CDR2 is YDEGEE in the germline V gene. The V end lost 1 base, the J end lost 1 base, and 6 bases lay between the germline ends. The CDR3 loop reads CASSLRGAKNIQYF. CDR3 DNA: TGTGCCAGCAGCTTGAGGGGGGCCAAAAACATTCAGTACTTC.

This clonotype was seen a few times. The rearrangement links TRBV12-3 or TRBV12-4 to TRBJ1-1; D gene uncertain. This CDR3 is 13 amino acids long. The V gene lost 7 bases and the J gene lost 6 bases, with 15 bases spanning the gap. CDR3 protein: CASKDRSSAEAFF. The DNA of the CDR3 is TGTGCCAGCAAAGATAGAAGCAGCGCTGAAGCTTTCTTT.

Ten or more counts support this clonotype. V usage is TRBV7-9 and J usage is TRBJ2-7, with 9 bases identical to TRBD1. The CDR3 length is 16 residues. Germline V gene lookup returns CDR1 SEHNR and CDR2 FQNEAQ (reference sequence). Trimming removed 5 bases from V and 4 bases from J; junction bases left unmatched: 12. Here the CDR3 reads CASSATPGTGTYEQYF. The CDR3, as DNA: TGTGCCAGCAGCGCTACTCCCGGGACAGGGACTTACGAGCAGTACTTC.